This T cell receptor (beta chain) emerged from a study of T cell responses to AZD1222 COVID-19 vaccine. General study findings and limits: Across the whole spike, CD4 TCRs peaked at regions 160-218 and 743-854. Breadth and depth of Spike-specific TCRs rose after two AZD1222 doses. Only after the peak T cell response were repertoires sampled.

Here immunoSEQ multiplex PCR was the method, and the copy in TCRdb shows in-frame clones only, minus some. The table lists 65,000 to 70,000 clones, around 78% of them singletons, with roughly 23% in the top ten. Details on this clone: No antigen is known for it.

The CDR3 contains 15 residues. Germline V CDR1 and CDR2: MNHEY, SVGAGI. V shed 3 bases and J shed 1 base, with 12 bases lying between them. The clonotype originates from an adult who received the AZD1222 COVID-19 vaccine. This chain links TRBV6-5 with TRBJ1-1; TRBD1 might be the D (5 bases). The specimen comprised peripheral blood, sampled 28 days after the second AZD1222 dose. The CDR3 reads CASSYEGWGNTEAFF. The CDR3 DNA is TGTGCCAGCAGTTATGAGGGGTGGGGGAACACTGAAGCTTTCTTT.